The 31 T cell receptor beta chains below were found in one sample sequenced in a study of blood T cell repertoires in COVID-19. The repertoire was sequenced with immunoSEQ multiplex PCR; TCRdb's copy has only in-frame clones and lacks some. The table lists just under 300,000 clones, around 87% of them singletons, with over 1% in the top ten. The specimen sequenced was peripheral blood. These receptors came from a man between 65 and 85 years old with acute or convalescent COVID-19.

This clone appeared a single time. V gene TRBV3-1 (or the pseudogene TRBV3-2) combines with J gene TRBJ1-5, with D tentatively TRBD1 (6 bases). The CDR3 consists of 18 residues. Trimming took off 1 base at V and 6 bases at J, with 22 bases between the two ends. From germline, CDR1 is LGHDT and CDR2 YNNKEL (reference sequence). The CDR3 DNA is TGTGCCAGCAGCCAAGGGGCGGACGCGGGGGGCATAAGTCAGCCCCAGCATTTT. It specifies CASSQGADAGGISQPQHF.

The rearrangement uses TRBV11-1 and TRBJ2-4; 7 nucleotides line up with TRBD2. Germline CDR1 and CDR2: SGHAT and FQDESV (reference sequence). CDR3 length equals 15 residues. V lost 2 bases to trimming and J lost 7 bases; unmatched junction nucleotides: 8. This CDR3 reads CASSLLRAGGNIQYF. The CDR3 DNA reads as TGTGCCAGCAGCTTATTGAGAGCCGGGGGGAACATTCAGTACTTC.

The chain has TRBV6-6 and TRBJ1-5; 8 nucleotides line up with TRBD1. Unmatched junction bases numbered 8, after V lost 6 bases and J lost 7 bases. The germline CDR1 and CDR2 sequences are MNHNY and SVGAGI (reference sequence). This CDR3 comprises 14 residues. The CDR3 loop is CASRFGTGAQPQHF. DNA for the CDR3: TGTGCCAGCAGATTCGGGACAGGCGCCCAGCCCCAGCATTTT.

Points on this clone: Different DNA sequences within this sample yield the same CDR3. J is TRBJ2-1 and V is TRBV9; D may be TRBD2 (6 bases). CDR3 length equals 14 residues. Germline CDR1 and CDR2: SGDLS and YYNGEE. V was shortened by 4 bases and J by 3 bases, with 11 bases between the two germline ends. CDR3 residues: CASSTSSDYNEQFF. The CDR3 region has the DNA TGTGCCAGCAGCACATCTAGCGACTACAATGAGCAGTTCTTC.

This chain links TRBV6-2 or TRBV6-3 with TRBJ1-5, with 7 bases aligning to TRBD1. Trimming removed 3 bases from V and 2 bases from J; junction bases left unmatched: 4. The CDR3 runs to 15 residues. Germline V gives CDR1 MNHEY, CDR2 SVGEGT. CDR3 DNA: TGTGCCAGCAGTTATGACAGGGATGGCAATCAGCCCCAGCATTTT. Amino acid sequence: CASSYDRDGNQPQHF.

This CDR3 is CASSRDSWQETQYF. The DNA of the CDR3 is TGTGCCAGCAGTCGGGACAGCTGGCAAGAGACCCAGTACTTC. The V and J genes are TRBV2 and TRBJ2-5, with 7 bases fitting TRBD1. The germline gives CDR1 SNHLY, CDR2 FYNNEI. V lost 5 bases and J lost 2; bases outside the gene matches: 5. CDR3 length: 14 amino acids.

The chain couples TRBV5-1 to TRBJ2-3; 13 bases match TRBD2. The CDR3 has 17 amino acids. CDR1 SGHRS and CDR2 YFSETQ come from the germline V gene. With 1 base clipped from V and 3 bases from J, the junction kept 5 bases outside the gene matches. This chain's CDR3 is CASSLSTSGGATDTQYF. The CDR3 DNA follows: TGCGCCAGCAGCTTGTCAACTAGCGGGGGGGCGACAGATACGCAGTATTTT.

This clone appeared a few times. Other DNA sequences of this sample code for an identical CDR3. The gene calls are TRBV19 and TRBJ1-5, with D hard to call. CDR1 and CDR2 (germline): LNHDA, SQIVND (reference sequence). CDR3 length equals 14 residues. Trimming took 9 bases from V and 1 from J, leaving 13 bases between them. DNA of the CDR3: TGTGCCAGCACGAGAGGGCTCAGCAATCAGCCCCAGCATTTT. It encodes CASTRGLSNQPQHF.

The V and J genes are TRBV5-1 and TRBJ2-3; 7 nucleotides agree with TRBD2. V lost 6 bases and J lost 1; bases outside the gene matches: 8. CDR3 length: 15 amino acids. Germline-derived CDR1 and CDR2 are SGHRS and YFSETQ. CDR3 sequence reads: CASTLTGGRTDTQYF. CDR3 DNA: TGCGCCAGCACCCTCACGGGGGGTCGCACAGATACGCAGTATTTT.

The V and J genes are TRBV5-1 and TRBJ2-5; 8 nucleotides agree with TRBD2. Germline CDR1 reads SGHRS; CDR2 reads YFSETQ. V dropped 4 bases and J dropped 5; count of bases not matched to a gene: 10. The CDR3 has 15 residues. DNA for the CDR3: TGCGCCAGCAGCCCAACCTCTAGCGGGTGGGAGACCCAGTACTTC. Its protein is CASSPTSSGWETQYF.

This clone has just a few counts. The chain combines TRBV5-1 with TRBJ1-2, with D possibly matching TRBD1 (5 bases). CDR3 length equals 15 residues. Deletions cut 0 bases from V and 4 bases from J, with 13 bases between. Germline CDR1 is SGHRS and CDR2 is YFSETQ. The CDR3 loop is CASSLEGRGVYGYTF. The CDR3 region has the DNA TGCGCCAGCAGCTTGGAAGGGCGGGGGGTCTATGGCTACACCTTC.

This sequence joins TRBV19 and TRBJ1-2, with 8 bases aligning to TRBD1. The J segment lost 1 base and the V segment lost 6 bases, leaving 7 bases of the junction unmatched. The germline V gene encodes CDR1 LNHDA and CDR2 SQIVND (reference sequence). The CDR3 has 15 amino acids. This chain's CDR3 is CASRDDRGSNYGYTF. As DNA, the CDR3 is TGTGCCAGTAGGGACGACAGGGGAAGTAACTATGGCTACACCTTC.

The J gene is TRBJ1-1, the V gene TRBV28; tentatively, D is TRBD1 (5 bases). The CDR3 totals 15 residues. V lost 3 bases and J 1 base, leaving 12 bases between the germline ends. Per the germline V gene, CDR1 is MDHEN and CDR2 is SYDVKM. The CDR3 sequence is CASSFWGRTNTEAFF. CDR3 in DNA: TGTGCCAGCAGTTTCTGGGGCCGTACGAACACTGAAGCTTTCTTT.

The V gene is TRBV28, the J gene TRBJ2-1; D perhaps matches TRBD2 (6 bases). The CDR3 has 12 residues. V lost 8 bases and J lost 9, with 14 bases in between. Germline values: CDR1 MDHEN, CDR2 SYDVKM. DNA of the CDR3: TGTGCCAGCTCCCTTGGGGGGTTTGAGCAGTTCTTC. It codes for CASSLGGFEQFF.

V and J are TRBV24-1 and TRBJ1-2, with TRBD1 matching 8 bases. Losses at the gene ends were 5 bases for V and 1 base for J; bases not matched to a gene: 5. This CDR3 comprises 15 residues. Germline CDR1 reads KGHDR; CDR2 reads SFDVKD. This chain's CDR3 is CATSGDRGGNYGYTF. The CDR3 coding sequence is TGTGCCACCAGTGGTGACAGGGGCGGTAACTATGGCTACACCTTC.

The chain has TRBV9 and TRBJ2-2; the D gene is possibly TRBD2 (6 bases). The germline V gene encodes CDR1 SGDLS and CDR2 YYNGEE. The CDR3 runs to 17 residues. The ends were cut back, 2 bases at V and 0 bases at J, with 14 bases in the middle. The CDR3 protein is CASSVGGVISNTGELFF. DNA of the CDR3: TGTGCCAGCAGCGTCGGCGGGGTCATCTCGAACACCGGGGAGCTGTTTTTT.

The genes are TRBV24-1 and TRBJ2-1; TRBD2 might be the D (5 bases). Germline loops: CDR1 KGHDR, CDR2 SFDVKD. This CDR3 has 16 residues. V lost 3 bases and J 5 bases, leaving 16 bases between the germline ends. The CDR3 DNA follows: TGTGCCACCAGTGATCCTAGCCCCTTCAGCCACAATGAGCAGTTCTTC. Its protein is CATSDPSPFSHNEQFF.

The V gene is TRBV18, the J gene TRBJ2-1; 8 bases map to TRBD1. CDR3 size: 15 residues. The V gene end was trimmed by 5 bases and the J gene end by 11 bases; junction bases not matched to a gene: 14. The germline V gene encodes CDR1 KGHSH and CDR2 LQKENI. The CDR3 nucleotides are TGTGCCAGCTCATCTGGACAGGGTGGCCAGGGGAAGCAGTTCTTC. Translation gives CASSSGQGGQGKQFF.

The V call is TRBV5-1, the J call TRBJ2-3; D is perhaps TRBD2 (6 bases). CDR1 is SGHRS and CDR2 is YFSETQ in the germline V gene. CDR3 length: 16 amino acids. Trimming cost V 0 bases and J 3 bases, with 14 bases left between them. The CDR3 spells CASSLGGTFLTDTQYF. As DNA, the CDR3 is TGCGCCAGCAGCTTGGGAGGGACTTTCTTAACAGATACGCAGTATTTT.

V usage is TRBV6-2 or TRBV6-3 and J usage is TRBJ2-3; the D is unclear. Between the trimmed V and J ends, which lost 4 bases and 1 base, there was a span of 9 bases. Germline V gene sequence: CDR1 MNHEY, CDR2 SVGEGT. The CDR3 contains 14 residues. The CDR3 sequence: CASSFLTGTDTQYF. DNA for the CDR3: TGTGCCAGCAGTTTTCTAACAGGCACAGATACGCAGTATTTT.

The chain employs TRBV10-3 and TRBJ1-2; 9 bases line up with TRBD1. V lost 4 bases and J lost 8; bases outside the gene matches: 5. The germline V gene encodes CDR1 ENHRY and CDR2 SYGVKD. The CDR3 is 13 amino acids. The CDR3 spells CAISGRDRVGYTF. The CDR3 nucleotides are TGTGCCATCAGTGGCCGGGACAGGGTGGGCTACACCTTC.

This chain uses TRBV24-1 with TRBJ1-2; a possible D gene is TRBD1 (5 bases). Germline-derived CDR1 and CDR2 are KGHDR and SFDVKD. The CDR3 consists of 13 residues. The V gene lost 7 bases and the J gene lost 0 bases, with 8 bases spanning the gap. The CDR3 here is CATSDSTNYGYTF. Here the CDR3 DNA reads TGTGCCACCAGCGACAGCACTAACTATGGCTACACCTTC.

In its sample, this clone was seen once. This CDR3 reads CASSGPNTGAGYTF. The DNA for the CDR3 is TGTGCCAGCAGCGGACCAAATACAGGGGCTGGCTACACCTTC. The V and J genes are TRBV9 and TRBJ1-2; the match to TRBD1 covers 7 bases. CDR1 is SGDLS and CDR2 is YYNGEE in the germline V gene. With V trimmed by 3 bases and J by 7 bases, 9 bases remained unmatched. CDR3 length: 14 residues.

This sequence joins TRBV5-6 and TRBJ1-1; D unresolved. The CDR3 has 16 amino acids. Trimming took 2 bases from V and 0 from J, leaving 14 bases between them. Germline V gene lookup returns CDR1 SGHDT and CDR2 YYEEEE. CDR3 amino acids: CASSFVAAGMNTEAFF. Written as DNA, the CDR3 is TGTGCCAGCAGCTTTGTCGCCGCAGGCATGAACACTGAAGCTTTCTTT.

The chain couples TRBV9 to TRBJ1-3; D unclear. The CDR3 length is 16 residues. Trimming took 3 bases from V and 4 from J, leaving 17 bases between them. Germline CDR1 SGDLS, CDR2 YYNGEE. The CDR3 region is CASSAGQDTRGNTIYF. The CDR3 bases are TGTGCCAGCAGCGCTGGGCAGGATACAAGGGGAAACACCATATATTTT.

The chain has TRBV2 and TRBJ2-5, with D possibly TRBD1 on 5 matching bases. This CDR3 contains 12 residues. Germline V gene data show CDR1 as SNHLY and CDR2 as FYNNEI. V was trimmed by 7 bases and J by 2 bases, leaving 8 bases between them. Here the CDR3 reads CASIPGQETQYF. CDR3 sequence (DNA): TGTGCCAGCATACCAGGGCAAGAGACCCAGTACTTC.

This chain's CDR3 is CSVSEGANTEAFF. DNA for the CDR3: TGCAGCGTTAGTGAAGGGGCGAACACTGAAGCTTTCTTT. The rearrangement joins TRBV29-1 to TRBJ1-1, with a tentative D call TRBD1 (5 bases). CDR1 is SQVTM, CDR2 ANQGSEA, per germline. The CDR3 spans 13 residues. Trimming stripped 5 bases from V and 1 base from J, with 11 bases between.

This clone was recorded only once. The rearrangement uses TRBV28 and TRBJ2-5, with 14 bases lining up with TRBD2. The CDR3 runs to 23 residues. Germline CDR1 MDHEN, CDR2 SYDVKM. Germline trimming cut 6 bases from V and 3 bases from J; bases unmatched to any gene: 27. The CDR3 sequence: CASSQDPGLIPGLAGAREETQYF. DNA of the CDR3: TGTGCCAGCAGCCAAGATCCGGGACTGATACCGGGACTAGCGGGAGCTCGGGAAGAGACCCAGTACTTC.

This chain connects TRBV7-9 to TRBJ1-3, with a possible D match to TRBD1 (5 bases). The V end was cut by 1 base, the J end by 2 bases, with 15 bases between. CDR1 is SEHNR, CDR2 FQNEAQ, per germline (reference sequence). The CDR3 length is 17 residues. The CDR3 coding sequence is TGTGCCAGCAGCTTAGGAATTTGGGCAGGGACTGGAAACACCATATATTTT. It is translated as CASSLGIWAGTGNTIYF.

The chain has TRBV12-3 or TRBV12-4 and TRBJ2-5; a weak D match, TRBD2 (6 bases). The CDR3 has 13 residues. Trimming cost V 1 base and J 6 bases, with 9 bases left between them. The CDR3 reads CASSLGGEQTQYF. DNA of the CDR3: TGTGCCAGCAGTTTAGGGGGGGAACAGACCCAGTACTTC.

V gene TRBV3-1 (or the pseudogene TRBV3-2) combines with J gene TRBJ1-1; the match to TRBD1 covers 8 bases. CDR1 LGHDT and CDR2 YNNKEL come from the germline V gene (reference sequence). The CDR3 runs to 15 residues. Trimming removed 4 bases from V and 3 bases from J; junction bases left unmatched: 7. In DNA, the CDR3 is TGTGCCAGCAGCCTCGGACAGGGTAGGGACACTGAAGCTTTCTTT. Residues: CASSLGQGRDTEAFF.